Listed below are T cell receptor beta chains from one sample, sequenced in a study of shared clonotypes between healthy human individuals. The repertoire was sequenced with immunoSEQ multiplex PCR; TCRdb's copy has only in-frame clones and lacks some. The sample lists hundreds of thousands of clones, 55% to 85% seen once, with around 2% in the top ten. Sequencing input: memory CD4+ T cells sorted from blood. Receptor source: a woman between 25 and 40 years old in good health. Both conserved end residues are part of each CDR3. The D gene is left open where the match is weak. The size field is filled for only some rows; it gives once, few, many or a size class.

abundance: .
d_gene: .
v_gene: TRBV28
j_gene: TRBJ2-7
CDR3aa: CASSLFGVRDYEQYF
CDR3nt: TGTGCCAGCAGTTTATTTGGGGTGAGGGACTACGAGCAGTACTTC

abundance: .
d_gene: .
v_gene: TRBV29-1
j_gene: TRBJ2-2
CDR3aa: CSAQTTANTGELFF
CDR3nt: TGCAGCGCCCAAACGACGGCGAACACCGGGGAGCTGTTTTTT

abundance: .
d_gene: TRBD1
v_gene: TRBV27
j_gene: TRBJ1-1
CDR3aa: CASRLGQGATEAFF
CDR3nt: TGTGCCAGCAGGCTCGGACAGGGGGCGACTGAAGCTTTCTTT

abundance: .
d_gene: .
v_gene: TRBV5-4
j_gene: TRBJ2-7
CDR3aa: CASSLERPPYEQYF
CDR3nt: TGTGCCAGCAGCTTGGAGCGGCCCCCATACGAGCAGTACTTC

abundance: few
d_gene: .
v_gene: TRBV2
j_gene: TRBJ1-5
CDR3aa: CASSQMGGPQHF
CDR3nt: TGTGCCAGCAGTCAGATGGGAGGTCCCCAGCATTTT

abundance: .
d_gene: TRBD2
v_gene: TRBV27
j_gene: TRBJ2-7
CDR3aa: CASSLVAGVPSYEQYF
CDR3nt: TGTGCCAGCAGTTTAGTAGCGGGAGTACCCTCCTACGAGCAGTACTTC

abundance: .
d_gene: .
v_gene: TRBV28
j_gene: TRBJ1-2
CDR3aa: CASSLAGDIIWYGYTF
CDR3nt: TGTGCCAGCAGTTTGGCCGGGGATATTATATGGTATGGCTACACCTTC

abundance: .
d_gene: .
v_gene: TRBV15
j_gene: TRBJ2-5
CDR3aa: CATSGGLPPQETQYF
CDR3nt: TGTGCCACCAGCGGGGGACTCCCCCCACAAGAGACCCAGTACTTC

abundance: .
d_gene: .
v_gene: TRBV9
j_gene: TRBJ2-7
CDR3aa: CASSVALAWGYEQYF
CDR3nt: TGTGCCAGCAGCGTAGCCCTCGCCTGGGGGTACGAGCAGTACTTC

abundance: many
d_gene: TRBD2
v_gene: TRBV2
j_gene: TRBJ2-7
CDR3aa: CASRLAGGGYEQYF
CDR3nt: TGTGCCAGCAGACTAGCGGGAGGTGGGTACGAGCAGTACTTC

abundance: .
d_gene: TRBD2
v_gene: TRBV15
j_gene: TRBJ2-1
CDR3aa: CATSRARLAGAGEQFF
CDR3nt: TGTGCCACCAGCAGAGCAAGACTAGCGGGAGCGGGTGAGCAGTTCTTC

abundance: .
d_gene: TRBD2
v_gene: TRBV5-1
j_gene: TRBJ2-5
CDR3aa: CASSLAASGGFPRETQYF
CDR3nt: TGCGCCAGCAGCTTGGCCGCTAGCGGGGGATTCCCTCGAGAGACCCAGTACTTC

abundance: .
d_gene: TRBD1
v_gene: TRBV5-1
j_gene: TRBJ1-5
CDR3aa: CASSPTGGSNQPQHF
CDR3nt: TGCGCCAGCAGCCCGACAGGGGGTAGCAATCAGCCCCAGCATTTT

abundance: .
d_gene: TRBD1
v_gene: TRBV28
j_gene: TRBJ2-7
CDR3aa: CASSSPGQSYEQYF
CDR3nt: TGTGCCAGCAGTTCTCCGGGACAGTCCTACGAGCAGTACTTC

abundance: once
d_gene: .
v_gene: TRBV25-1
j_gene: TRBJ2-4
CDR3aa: CASSEQGEKGDIQYF
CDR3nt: TGTGCCAGCAGTGAACAGGGCGAGAAGGGGGACATTCAGTACTTC

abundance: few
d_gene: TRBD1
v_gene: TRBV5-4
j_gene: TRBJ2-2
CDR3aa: CASSTRDRVSTGELFF
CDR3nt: TGTGCCAGCAGCACGCGGGACAGGGTCTCGACCGGGGAGCTGTTTTTT

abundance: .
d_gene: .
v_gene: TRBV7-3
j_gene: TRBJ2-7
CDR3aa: CASSASGPLNSEQYF
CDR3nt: TGTGCCAGCAGCGCCTCCGGGCCCCTCAACTCCGAGCAGTACTTC

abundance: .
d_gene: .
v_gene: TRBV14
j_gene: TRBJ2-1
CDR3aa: CASSQHGGLTYNEQFF
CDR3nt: TGTGCCAGCAGCCAACACGGCGGGTTAACCTACAATGAGCAGTTCTTC